The sample holds many counts of the clone carrying this TCR beta chain. The antigen remains unidentified. These data originate in a study of T cells in Graves' hyperthyroidism and ophthalmopathy. Study-wide context: Any treatment followed the collection of peripheral blood at initial diagnosis.

Study-level findings and limits: Median prediction lead before ophthalmopathy onset was about 6.3 months with the model. Most expanded thyroid clonotypes above 0.001 also appeared in blood.

Researchers took RNA transcripts and amplified the TCR beta CDR3 regions from them. With the HTBI primer set, the TCR CDR3 went through a first round of RT-PCR. TCRdb redid the calling of the multiplex PCR reads with MiXCR, one entry per CDR3 protein. The top ten hold approximately 30% of the sample, which has a few hundred thousand distinct CDR3 sequences, around 15% seen once. Germline CDR1 SGHTA, CDR2 FQGNSA. CDR3 length equals 15 residues. Trimming pared 2 bases from V and 1 base from J, leaving 12 bases between. The sample was blood. The sequence derives from a woman aged 25-40 years with Graves' ophthalmopathy. This chain connects TRBV7-2 to TRBJ2-7, with a weak D call TRBD1 (5 bases). Here the CDR3 DNA reads TGTGCCAGCAGCTTACCCGAGACAGCTTCCTACGAGCAGTACTTC. Amino acid sequence: CASSLPETASYEQYF.